What follows describes a single TCR beta chain. Its antigen is unknown. V lost 1 base to trimming and J lost 5 bases, with 17 bases between them. Per the germline V gene, CDR1 is MNHNS and CDR2 is SASEGT. The CDR3 has 16 residues. Rearranged V-D-J TRB sequences were amplified with a mixed TRB-A/B primer pool. Each CDR3 protein gets one entry after TCRdb re-called the multiplex PCR reads with MiXCR. Seen here are several thousand distinct CDR3 sequences, roughly half observed once, and the top ten hold 3.5% to 4%. This specimen comes from a study of T cell repertoires in aging, cancer and after chemotherapy. The template was genomic DNA from peripheral blood, not RNA. The study, taken as a whole, reports: In cancer patients, declining TCR diversity with age involved lost richness and lost evenness. Rebound thymic output was suggested by rising median generation probability during chemotherapy in each cancer cohort. Untreated cancer patients had significantly lower blood TCR diversity than age-matched healthy donors. Immunological memory after chemotherapy cannot be judged from the repertoire data.

The J gene is TRBJ1-1, the V gene TRBV6-1; perhaps TRBD1 as D (5 bases). The receptor comes from a human donor with a solid tumor. Sequenced: blood. The CDR3 DNA reads TGTGCCAGCAGTGAAGGCCCGGGACTAGGGGAAACTGAAGCTTTCTTT. Translating it yields CASSEGPGLGETEAFF.